This T cell receptor (beta chain) was retrieved from a study of T cells in Graves' hyperthyroidism and ophthalmopathy. RNA transcripts provided the source from which TCR beta CDR3 regions were amplified. Carried out on the TCR CDR3, a first-round RT-PCR used the HTBI primer set. TCRdb used MiXCR to reprocess the multiplex PCR reads, holding one entry per CDR3 protein. The data show tens of thousands of distinct CDR3 sequences, about 50% seen once. CDR1 SGHTA and CDR2 FQGNSA come from the germline V gene. The CDR3 is 11 amino acids. The ends were cut back, 3 bases at V and 8 bases at J, with 5 bases in the middle. This clonotype is labeled as medium-sized.

The V and J genes are TRBV7-2 and TRBJ2-1, with D uncertain. This clonotype originated in a woman aged 45-65 years with Graves' hyperthyroidism that later progressed to Graves' ophthalmopathy. Sequenced input: blood. Here the CDR3 reads CASSFIHEQFF. DNA of the CDR3: TGTGCCAGCAGCTTCATTCATGAGCAGTTCTTC.